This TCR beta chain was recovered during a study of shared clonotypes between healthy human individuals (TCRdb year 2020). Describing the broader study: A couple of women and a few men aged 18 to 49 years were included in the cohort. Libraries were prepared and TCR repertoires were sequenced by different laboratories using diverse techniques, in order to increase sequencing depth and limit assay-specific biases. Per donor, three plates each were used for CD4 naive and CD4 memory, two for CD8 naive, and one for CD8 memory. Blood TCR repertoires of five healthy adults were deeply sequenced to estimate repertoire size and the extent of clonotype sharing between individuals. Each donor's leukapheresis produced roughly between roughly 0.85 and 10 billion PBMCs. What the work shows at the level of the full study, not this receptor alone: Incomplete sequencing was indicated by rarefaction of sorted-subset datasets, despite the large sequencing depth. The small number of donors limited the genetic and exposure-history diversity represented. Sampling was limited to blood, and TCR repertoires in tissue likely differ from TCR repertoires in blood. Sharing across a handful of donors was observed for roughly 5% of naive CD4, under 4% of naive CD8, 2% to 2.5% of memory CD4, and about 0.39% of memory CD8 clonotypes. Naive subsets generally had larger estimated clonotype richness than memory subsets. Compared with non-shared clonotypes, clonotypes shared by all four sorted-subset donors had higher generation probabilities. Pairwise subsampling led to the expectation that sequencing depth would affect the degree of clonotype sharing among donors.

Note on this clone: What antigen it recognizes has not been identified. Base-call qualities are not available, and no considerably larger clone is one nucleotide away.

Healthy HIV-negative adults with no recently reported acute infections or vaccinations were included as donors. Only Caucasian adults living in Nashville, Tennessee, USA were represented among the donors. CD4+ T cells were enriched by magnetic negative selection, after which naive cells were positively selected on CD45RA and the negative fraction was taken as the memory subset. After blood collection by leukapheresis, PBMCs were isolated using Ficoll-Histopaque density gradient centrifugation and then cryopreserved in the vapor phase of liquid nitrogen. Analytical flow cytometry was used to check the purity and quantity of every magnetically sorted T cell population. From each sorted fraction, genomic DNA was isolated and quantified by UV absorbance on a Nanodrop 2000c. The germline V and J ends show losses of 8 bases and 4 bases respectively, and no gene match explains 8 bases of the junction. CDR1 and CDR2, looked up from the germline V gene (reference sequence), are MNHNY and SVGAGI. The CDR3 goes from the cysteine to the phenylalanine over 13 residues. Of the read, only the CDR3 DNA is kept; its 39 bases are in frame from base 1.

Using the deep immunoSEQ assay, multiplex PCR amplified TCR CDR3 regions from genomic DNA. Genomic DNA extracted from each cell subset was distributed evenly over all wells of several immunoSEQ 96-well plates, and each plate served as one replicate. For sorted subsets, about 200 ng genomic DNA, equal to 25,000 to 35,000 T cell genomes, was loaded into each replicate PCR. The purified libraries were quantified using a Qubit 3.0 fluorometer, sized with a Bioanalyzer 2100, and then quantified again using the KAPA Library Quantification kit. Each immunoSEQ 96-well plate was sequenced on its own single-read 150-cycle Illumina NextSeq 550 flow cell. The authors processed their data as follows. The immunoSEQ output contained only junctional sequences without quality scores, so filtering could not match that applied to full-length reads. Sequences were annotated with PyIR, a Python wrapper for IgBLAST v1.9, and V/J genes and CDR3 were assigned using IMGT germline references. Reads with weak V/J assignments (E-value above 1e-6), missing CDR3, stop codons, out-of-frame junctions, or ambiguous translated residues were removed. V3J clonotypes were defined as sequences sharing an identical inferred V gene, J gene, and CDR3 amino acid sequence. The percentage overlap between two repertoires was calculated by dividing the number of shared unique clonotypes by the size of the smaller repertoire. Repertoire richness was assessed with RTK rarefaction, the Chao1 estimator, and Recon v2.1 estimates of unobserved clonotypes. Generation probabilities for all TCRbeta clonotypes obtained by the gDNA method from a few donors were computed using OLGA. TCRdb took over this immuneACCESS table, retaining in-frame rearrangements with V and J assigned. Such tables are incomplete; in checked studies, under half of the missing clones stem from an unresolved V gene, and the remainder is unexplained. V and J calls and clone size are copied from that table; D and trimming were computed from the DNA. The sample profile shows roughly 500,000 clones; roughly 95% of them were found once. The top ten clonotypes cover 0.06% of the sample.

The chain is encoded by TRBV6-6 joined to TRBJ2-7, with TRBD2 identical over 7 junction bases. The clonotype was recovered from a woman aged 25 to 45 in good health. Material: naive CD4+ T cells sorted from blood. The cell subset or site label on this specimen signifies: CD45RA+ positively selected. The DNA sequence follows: TGTGCCAGCGGCCAGCGGGAATCGTACGAGCAGTACTTC. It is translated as CASGQRESYEQYF.